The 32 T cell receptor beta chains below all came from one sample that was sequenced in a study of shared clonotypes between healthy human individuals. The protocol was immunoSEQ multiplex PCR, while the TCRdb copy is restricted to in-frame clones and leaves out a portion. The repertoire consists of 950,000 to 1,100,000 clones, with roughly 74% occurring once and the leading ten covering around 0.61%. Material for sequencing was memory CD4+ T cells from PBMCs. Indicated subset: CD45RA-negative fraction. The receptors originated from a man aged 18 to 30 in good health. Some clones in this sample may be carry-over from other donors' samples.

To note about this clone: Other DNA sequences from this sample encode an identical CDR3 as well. CDR3 sequence: CASSLGRDYGYTF. The CDR3 DNA reads as TGTGCCAGCAGCTTAGGCAGGGACTATGGCTACACCTTC. The rearrangement joins TRBV7-2 to TRBJ1-2; D perhaps matches TRBD1 (5 bases). From germline, CDR1 is SGHTA and CDR2 FQGNSA. With 1 base removed from V and 3 bases from J, the gap between germline ends came to 6 bases. This CDR3 has 13 residues. The full variable domain, its missing parts supplied by reference TRBV7-2 and TRBJ1-2, is GAGVSQSPSNKVTEKGKDVELRCDPISGHTALYWYRQSLGQGLEFLIYFQGNSAPDKSGLPSDRFSAERTGGSVSTLTIQRTQQEDSAVYLCASSLGRDYGYTFGSGTRLTVV.

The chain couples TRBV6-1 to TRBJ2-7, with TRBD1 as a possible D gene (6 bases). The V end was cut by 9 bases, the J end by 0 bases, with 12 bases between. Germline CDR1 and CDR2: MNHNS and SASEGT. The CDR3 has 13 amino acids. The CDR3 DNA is TGTGCCAGTAGAAGGACAGTCTCCTACGAGCAGTACTTC. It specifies CASRRTVSYEQYF.

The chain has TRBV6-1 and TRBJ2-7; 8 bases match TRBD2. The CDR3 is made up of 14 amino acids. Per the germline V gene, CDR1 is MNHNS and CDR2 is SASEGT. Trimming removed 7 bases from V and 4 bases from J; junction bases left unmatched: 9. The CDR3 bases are TGTGCCAGCAAGATGAACGGGAGGGTTTACGAGCAGTACTTC. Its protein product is CASKMNGRVYEQYF.

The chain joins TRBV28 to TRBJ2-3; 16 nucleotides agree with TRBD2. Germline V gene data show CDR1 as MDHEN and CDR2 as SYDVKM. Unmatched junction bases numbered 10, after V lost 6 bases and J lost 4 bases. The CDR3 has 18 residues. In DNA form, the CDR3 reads TGTGCCAGCAGAACGGACAGGGGACTAGCGGGAGGGCCAGATACGCAGTATTTT. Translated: CASRTDRGLAGGPDTQYF.

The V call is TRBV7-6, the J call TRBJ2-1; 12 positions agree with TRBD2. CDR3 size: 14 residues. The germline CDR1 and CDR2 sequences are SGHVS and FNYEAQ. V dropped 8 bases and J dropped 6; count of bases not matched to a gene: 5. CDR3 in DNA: TGTGCCAGCGTCGGACTAGCGGGAATCAATGAGCAGTTCTTC. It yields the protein CASVGLAGINEQFF.

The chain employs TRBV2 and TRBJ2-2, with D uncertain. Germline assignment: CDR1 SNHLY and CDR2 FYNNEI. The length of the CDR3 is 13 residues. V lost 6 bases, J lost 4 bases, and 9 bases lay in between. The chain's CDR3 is CASRLLGTGELFF. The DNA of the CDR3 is TGTGCCAGCAGACTCCTAGGCACCGGGGAGCTGTTTTTT.

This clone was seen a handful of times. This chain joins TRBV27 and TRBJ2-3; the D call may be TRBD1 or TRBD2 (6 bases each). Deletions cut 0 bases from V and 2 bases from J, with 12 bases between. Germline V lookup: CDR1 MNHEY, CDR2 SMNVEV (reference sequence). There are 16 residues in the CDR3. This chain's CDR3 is CASSLSNGGLTDTQYF. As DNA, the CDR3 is TGTGCCAGCAGTTTATCGAACGGGGGCCTCACAGATACGCAGTATTTT.

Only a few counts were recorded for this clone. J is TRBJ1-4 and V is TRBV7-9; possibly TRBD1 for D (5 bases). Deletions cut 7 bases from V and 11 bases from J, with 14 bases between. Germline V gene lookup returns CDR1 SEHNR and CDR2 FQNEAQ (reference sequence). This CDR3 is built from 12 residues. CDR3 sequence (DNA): TGTGCCAGCAAATCAGACGGGGGGAAACTGTTTTTT. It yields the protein CASKSDGGKLFF.

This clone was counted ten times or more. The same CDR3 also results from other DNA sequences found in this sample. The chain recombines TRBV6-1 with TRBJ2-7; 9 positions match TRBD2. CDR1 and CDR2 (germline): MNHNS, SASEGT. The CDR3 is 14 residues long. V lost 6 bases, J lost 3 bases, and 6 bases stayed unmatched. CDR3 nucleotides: TGTGCCAGCAGAGTAGCGGGAGCTCACTACGAGCAGTACTTC. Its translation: CASRVAGAHYEQYF.

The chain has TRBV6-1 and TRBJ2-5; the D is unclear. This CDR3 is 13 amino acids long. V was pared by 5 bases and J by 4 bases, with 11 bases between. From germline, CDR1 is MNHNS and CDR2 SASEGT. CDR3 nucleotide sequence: TGTGCCAGCAGTCACAGACACCCAGAGACCCAGTACTTC. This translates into CASSHRHPETQYF.

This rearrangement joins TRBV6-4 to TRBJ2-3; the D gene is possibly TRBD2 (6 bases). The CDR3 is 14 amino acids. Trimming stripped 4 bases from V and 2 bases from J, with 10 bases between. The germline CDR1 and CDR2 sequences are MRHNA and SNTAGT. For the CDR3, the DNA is TGTGCCAGCAGTGCAGTAGCGGCCACAGATACGCAGTATTTT. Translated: CASSAVAATDTQYF.

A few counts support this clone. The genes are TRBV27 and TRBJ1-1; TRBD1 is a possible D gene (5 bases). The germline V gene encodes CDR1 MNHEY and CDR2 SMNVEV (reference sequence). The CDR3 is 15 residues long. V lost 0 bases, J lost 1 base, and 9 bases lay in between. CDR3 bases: TGTGCCAGCAGTTTATCGAGCGGGGGGAACACTGAAGCTTTCTTT. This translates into CASSLSSGGNTEAFF.

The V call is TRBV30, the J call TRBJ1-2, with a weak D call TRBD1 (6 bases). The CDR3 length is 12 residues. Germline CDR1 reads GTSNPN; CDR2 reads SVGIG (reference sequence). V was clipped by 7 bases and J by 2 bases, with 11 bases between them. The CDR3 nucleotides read TGTGCCTACTCAGGGGTGAACTATGGCTACACCTTC. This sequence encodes CAYSGVNYGYTF.

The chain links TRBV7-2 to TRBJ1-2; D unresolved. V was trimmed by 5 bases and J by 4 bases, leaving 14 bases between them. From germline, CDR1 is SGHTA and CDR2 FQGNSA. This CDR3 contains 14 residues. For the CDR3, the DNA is TGTGCCAGCAGCCCCAGGCGGGGATCCTATGGCTACACCTTC. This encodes CASSPRRGSYGYTF.

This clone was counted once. CDR3 nucleotide sequence: TGTGCCAGCAGCTTAGGAGTCGGAGGCTCTGGAAACACCATATATTTT. This encodes CASSLGVGGSGNTIYF. The V gene is TRBV7-9, the J gene TRBJ1-3; D call uncertain. This CDR3 spans 16 amino acids. Germline-derived CDR1 and CDR2 are SEHNR and FQNEAQ (reference sequence). V lost 1 base and J lost 0, with 10 bases in between. Full variable domain (rest looked up from reference TRBV7-9 and TRBJ1-3): DTGVSQNPRHKITKRGQNVTFRCDPISEHNRLYWYRQTLGQGPEFLTYFQNEAQLEKSRLLSDRFSAERPKGSFSTLEIQRTEQGDSAMYLCASSLGVGGSGNTIYFGEGSWLTVV.

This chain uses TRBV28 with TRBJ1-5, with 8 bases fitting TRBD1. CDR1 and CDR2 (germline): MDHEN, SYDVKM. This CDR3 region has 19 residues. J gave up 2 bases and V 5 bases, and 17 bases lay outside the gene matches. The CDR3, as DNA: TGTGCCAGCAGTCCCCATCGGACAGGGAGTTTTAAGGGCAATCAGCCCCAGCATTTT. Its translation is CASSPHRTGSFKGNQPQHF. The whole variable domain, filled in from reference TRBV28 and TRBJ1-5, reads DVKVTQSSRYLVKRTGEKVFLECVQDMDHENMFWYRQDPGLGLRLIYFSYDVKMKEKGDIPEGYSVSREKKERFSLILESASTNQTSMYLCASSPHRTGSFKGNQPQHFGDGTRLSIL.

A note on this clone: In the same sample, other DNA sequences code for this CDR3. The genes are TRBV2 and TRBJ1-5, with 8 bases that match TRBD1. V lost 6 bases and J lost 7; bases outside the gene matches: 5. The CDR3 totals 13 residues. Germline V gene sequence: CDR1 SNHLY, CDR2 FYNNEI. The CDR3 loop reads CASRGQGAQPQHF. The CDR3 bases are TGTGCCAGCAGAGGGCAGGGGGCACAGCCCCAGCATTTT. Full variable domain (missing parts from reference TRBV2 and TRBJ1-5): EPEVTQTPSHQVTQMGQEVILRCVPISNHLYFYWYRQILGQKVEFLVSFYNNEISEKSEIFDDQFSVERPDGSNFTLKIRSTKLEDSAMYFCASRGQGAQPQHFGDGTRLSIL.

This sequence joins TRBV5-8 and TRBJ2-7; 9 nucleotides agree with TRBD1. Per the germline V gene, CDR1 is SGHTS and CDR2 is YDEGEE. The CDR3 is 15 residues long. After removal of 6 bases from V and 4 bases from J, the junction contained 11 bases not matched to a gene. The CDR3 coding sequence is TGTGCCAGCACCCATGCCGGGACAGGGCCGTACGAGCAGTACTTC. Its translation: CASTHAGTGPYEQYF.

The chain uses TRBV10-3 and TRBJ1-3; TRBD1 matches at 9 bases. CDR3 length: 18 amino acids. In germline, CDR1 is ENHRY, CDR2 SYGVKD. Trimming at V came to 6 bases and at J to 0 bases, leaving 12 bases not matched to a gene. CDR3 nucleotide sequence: TGTGCCATCAGCCCCGGACAGGGGACCCGGGACTCTGGAAACACCATATATTTT. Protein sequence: CAISPGQGTRDSGNTIYF.

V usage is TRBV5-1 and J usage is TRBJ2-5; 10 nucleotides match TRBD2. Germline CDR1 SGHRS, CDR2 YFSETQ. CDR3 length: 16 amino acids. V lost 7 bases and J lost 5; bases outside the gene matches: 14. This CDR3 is CASGRLTSGQGETQYF. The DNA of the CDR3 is TGCGCCAGCGGACGTCTGACTAGCGGGCAAGGGGAGACCCAGTACTTC.

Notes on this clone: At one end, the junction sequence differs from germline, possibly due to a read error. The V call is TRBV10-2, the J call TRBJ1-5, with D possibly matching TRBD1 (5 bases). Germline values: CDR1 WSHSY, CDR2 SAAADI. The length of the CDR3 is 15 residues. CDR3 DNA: TGCGCCAGCAGTGATTGGGACTATGCGGGTCAGACCCAGCATTTT. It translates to CASSDWDYAGQTQHF.

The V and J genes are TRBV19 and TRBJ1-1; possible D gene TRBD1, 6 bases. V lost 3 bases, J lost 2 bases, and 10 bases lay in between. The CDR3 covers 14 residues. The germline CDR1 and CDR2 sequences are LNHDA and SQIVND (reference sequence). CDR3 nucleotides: TGTGCCAGTAGTATCGGGACAACTAACACTGAAGCTTTCTTT. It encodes CASSIGTTNTEAFF.

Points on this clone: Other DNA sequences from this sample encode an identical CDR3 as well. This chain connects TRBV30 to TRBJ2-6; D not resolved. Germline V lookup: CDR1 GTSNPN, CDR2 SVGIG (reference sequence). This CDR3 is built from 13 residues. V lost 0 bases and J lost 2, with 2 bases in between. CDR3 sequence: CAWSVTGANVLTF. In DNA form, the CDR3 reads TGTGCCTGGAGTGTAACTGGGGCCAACGTCCTGACTTTC.

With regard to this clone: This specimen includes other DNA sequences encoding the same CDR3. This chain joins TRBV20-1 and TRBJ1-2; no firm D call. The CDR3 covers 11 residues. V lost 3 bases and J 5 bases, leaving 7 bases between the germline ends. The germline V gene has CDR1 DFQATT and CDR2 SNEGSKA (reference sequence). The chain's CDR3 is CSARRGYGYTF. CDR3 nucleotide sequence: TGCAGTGCTAGGCGAGGGTATGGCTACACCTTC.

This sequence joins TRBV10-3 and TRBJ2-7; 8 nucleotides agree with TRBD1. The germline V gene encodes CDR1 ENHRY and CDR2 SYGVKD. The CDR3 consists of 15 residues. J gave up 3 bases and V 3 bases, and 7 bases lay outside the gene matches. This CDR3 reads CAISDPGTGRYEQYF. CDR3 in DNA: TGTGCCATCAGTGACCCCGGGACAGGTCGCTACGAGCAGTACTTC.

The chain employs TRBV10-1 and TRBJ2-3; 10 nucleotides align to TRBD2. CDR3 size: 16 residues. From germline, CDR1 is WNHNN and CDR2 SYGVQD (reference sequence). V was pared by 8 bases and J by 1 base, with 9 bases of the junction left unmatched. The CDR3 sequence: CASRTRGTSGTDTQYF. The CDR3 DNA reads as TGCGCCAGCCGCACTCGCGGGACTAGCGGCACAGATACGCAGTATTTT.

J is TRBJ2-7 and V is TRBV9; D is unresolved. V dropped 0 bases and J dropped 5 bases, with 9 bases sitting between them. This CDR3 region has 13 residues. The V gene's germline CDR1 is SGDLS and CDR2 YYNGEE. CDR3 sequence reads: CASSVAPGHEQYF. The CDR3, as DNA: TGTGCCAGCAGCGTAGCACCGGGCCACGAGCAGTACTTC.

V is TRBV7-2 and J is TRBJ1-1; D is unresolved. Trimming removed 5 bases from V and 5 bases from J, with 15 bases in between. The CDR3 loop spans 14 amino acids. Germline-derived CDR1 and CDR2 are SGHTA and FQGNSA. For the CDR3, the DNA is TGTGCCAGCAGCCCAATAACCGGGTTTACTGAAGCTTTCTTT. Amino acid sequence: CASSPITGFTEAFF.

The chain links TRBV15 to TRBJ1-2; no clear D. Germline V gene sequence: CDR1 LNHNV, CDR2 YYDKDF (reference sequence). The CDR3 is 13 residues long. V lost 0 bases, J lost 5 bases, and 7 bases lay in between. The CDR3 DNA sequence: TGTGCCACCAGCAGAGATGCAGGTTATGGCTACACCTTC. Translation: CATSRDAGYGYTF. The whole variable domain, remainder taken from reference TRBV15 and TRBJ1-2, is DAMVIQNPRYQVTQFGKPVTLSCSQTLNHNVMYWYQQKSSQAPKLLFHYYDKDFNNEADTPDNFQSRRPNTSFCFLDIRSPGLGDTAMYLCATSRDAGYGYTFGSGTRLTVV.

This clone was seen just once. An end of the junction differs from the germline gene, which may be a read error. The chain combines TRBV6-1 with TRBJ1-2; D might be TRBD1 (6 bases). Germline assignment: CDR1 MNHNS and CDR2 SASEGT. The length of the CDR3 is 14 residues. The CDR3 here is CASSEAFGGQLSTW. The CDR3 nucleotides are TGTGCCAGCAGTGAAGCCTTTGGAGGACAGCTCTCCACTTGG.

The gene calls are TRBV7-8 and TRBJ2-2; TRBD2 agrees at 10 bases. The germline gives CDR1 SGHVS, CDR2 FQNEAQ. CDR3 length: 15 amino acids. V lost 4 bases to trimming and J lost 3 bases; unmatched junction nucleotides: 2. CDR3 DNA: TGTGCCAGCAGCTGGACTAGCGGATACACCGGGGAGCTGTTTTTT. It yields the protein CASSWTSGYTGELFF. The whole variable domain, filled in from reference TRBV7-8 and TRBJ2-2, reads GAGVSQSPRYKVAKRGQDVALRCDPISGHVSLFWYQQALGQGPEFLTYFQNEAQLDKSGLPSDRFFAERPEGSVSTLKIQRTQQEDSAVYLCASSWTSGYTGELFFGEGSRLTVL.

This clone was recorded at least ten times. The CDR3 spells CASSLGNRGDEQYF. For the CDR3, the DNA is TGTGCCAGCAGCTTAGGGAACAGGGGTGACGAGCAGTACTTC. This chain links TRBV11-3 with TRBJ2-7; 7 positions agree with TRBD1. The ends lost 1 base at V and 5 bases at J; junction bases unmatched: 5. This CDR3 has 14 amino acids. From germline, CDR1 is SGHNT and CDR2 YENEEA.